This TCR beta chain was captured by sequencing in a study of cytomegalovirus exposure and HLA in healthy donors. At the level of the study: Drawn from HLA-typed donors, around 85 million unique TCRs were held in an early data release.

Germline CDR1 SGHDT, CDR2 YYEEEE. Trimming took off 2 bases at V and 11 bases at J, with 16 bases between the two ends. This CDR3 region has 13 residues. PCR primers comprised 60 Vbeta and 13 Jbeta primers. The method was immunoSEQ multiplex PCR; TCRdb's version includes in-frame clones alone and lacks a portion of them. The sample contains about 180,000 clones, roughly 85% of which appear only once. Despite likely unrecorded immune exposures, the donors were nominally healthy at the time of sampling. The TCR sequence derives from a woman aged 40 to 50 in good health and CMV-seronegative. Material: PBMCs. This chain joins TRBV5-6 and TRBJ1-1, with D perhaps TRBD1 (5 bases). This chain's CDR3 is CASSFGQAPSAFF. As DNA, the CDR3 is TGTGCCAGCAGCTTTGGACAAGCCCCCTCGGCTTTCTTT.